This TCR beta chain was recorded in a study of T cell responses to AZD1222 COVID-19 vaccine. Whole-study findings and limits: Sampling that yielded the repertoires occurred only after the peak T cell response. White British donors predominated, females outnumbered males, and clonal diversity was possibly underestimated. Vaccine-associated CD4 TCRs spanned spike, dominant at 160-218 and 743-854.

As concerns this clone: Its antigen remains unknown.

Sequenced by immunoSEQ multiplex PCR; TCRdb stores in-frame clones only, minus some. The data hold approximately 49,000 clones, with more than 65% observed a single time. The TCR comes from an adult in good health. This specimen was peripheral blood, taken on day 0 of MenACWY control vaccination.

The CDR3 DNA follows: TGTGCCAGCAGCTTAGGAGGGCCAGATTCACCCCTCCACTTT. Translating it yields CASSLGGPDSPLHF. The V gene is TRBV11-2, the J gene TRBJ1-6; no clear D. Germline V lookup: CDR1 SGHAT, CDR2 FQNNGV. Deletions cut 1 base from V and 8 bases from J, with 9 bases between. This CDR3 region has 14 residues. Full variable domain (remainder filled in from reference TRBV11-2 and TRBJ1-6): EAGVAQSPRYKIIEKRQSVAFWCNPISGHATLYWYQQILGQGPKLLIQFQNNGVVDDSQLPKDRFSAERLKGVDSTLKIQPAKLEDSAVYLCASSLGGPDSPLHFGNGTRLTVT.